What follows are 5 T cell receptor beta chains derived from one specimen sequenced in a study of T cell responses to AZD1222 COVID-19 vaccine. Sequencing was performed with immunoSEQ multiplex PCR; in TCRdb, only in-frame clones are kept and a portion is missing. Among roughly 100,000 clones listed, under 90% were seen once. The sequences come from peripheral blood, collected on day 0 of AZD1222 vaccination. All receptors come from an adult in good health.

V is TRBV28 and J is TRBJ1-2; D not resolved. The CDR3 totals 13 residues. Germline V gives CDR1 MDHEN, CDR2 SYDVKM. Trimming took off 7 bases at V and 4 bases at J, with 13 bases between the two ends. The CDR3 spells CASTQGGSYGYTF. For the CDR3, the DNA is TGTGCCAGCACTCAAGGAGGGAGCTATGGCTACACCTTC.

This sequence joins TRBV6-5 and TRBJ2-6; TRBD2 might be the D (5 bases). Germline CDR1 MNHEY, CDR2 SVGAGI. The CDR3 consists of 14 residues. V lost 7 bases and J 3 bases, leaving 10 bases between the germline ends. In DNA, the CDR3 is TGTGCCAGCACCCGAGGAGGTGGGGCCAACGTCCTGACTTTC. Residues: CASTRGGGANVLTF.

This chain connects TRBV6-1 to TRBJ1-5; D possibly corresponds to TRBD1 (6 bases). Germline CDR1 and CDR2: MNHNS and SASEGT. With 3 bases removed from V and 6 bases from J, the gap between germline ends came to 15 bases. The CDR3 length is 15 residues. The CDR3 reads CASSDLLGGPQPQHF. The DNA for the CDR3 is TGTGCCAGCAGTGACCTTCTCGGGGGCCCTCAGCCCCAGCATTTT.

Only one count was recorded for this clone. This chain connects TRBV9 to TRBJ2-5; TRBD1 is a possible D gene (5 bases). Per the germline V gene, CDR1 is SGDLS and CDR2 is YYNGEE. The germline V and J ends were trimmed by 4 bases and 1 base, with 14 bases remaining between them. The CDR3 is made up of 15 amino acids. The CDR3 DNA sequence: TGTGCCAGCAGCCCCCAGACAGAGCCCCAAGAGACCCAGTACTTC. Encoded protein: CASSPQTEPQETQYF.

This clone was observed a handful of times. The chain recombines TRBV30 with TRBJ1-2; 7 nucleotides match TRBD1. Germline-derived CDR1 and CDR2 are GTSNPN and SVGIG (reference sequence). This CDR3 region has 14 residues. V dropped 3 bases and J dropped 6; count of bases not matched to a gene: 10. CDR3 amino acids: CAWSRYRGADGYTF. For the CDR3, the DNA is TGTGCCTGGAGCCGCTACAGGGGTGCGGATGGCTACACCTTC.